The 2 T cell receptor beta chains reported below all come from one sample, sequenced in a study of T-cell memory formation after mild COVID-19. From the 5' RACE reads, TCRdb called clonotypes with MiXCR, one entry per CDR3 protein. This table holds approximately 150,000 distinct CDR3 sequences, about 14% found once. The source material was PBMCs or a T cell subset sorted from them (not recorded which). These receptors were collected from an adult woman who had mild COVID-19 (a few samples of this study predate the infection). Cell type and time point are not known.

This clonotype has just a few counts. This chain uses TRBV14 with TRBJ1-6; TRBD1 matches at 7 bases. Germline CDR1 is SGHDN and CDR2 is FVKESK. With 2 bases clipped from V and 5 bases from J, the junction kept 3 bases outside the gene matches. The CDR3 length is 15 residues. The CDR3 sequence: CASSQLGTDNSPLHF. The CDR3, as DNA: TGTGCCAGCAGCCAACTCGGGACAGATAATTCACCCCTCCACTTT.

The rearrangement uses TRBV5-1 and TRBJ2-1; 8 nucleotides line up with TRBD2. Germline V gene sequence: CDR1 SGHRS, CDR2 YFSETQ. The CDR3 has 13 amino acids. The V segment lost 4 bases and the J segment 5 bases; nucleotides outside the gene matches: 2. This chain's CDR3 is CASSPLADNEQFF. CDR3 coding DNA: TGCGCCAGCAGCCCACTAGCGGACAATGAGCAGTTCTTC.